The present TCR beta chain was sequenced within a study of CD8 T cells in ankylosing spondylitis. Whole-study findings and limits: The study identified a TCR beta motif of eight highly homologous variants that appeared characteristic of ankylosing spondylitis blood. Prior work had noted some motif variants in reactive arthritis blood and synovial fluid. As reported, disease-linked clones showed significant enrichment in matched ankylosing spondylitis synovial fluid.

Quantitative molecular-barcoded 5'-RACE generated the TCR beta libraries. MiXCR, run by TCRdb on the 5' RACE reads, gives a single entry per CDR3 protein. The data show approximately 440,000 distinct CDR3 sequences, under 20% seen once. This clonotype was detected only a few times. Its target is unknown. Specimen: blood, either unsorted or a sorted T cell fraction (not recorded which). The clonotype was recovered from a male donor with ankylosing spondylitis.

As DNA, the CDR3 is TGTGCCAGCAGTGAAGCGGTACGGTTGGGGACCCAGCATTTT. It codes for CASSEAVRLGTQHF. The chain has TRBV2 and TRBJ1-5; D call uncertain. V was pared by 0 bases and J by 11 bases, with 14 bases between. Germline-derived CDR1 and CDR2 are SNHLY and FYNNEI. The CDR3 runs to 14 residues.